The rows below give T cell receptor beta chains drawn from one sample of a study of cytomegalovirus exposure and HLA in healthy donors. TCRdb's copy holds only in-frame clones and misses some; the assay was immunoSEQ multiplex PCR. Of under 200,000 clones listed, 70% to 90% are singletons. The material sequenced was PBMCs. The receptors were sampled from a woman younger than 35 in good health and CMV-seropositive. The CDR3 runs from the conserved cysteine through the conserved F or W. D genes are given only for firm matches. Clone size is shown for a subset of rows, as once, few, many or a class of expanded clone.

TRBD2	TRBV4-2	TRBJ2-3	19	once	CASSQYTSGGATSTDTQYF	TGTGCCAGCAGCCAGTACACTAGCGGGGGGGCTACTAGCACAGATACGCAGTATTTT
TRBD1	TRBV28	TRBJ2-5	15	-	CASSLETGLVETQYF	TGTGCCAGCAGTTTAGAGACAGGGTTGGTAGAGACCCAGTACTTC
-	TRBV5-1	TRBJ2-3	14	-	CASSLSPSTDTQYF	TGCGCCAGCAGCTTATCCCCTAGCACAGATACGCAGTATTTT
-	TRBV4-1	TRBJ1-3	16	-	CASSPGDPMTGNTIYF	TGCGCCAGCAGCCCGGGAGATCCCATGACTGGAAACACCATATATTTT
-	TRBV5-1	TRBJ1-2	13	-	CASSLTGTGGYTF	TGCGCCAGCAGCTTGACAGGGACGGGAGGCTACACCTTC
TRBD1	TRBV5-1	TRBJ2-5	13	-	CASSGQGEETQYF	TGCGCCAGCAGCGGCCAGGGGGAAGAGACCCAGTACTTC
-	TRBV6-5	TRBJ1-2	13	-	CATRPPSTLGYTF	TGTGCCACCAGACCCCCTTCCACTCTTGGCTACACCTTC
-	TRBV28	TRBJ1-2	13	-	CASSEGAGYGYTF	TGTGCCAGCAGCGAAGGTGCGGGCTATGGCTACACCTTC
TRBD1	TRBV4-2	TRBJ1-2	15	-	CASSQDPAGGLGYTF	TGTGCCAGCAGCCAAGATCCAGCAGGGGGCCTCGGCTACACCTTC
-	TRBV6-5	TRBJ2-7	15	-	CASSYITGSSYEQYF	TGTGCCAGCAGTTACATCACAGGGAGCTCCTACGAGCAGTACTTC
-	TRBV7-9	TRBJ2-7	14	-	CASSLARQSAEQYF	TGTGCCAGCAGCTTAGCGCGGCAGTCCGCCGAGCAGTACTTC
-	TRBV7-9	TRBJ1-2	16	-	CASSLDYASSGYGYTF	TGTGCCAGCAGCTTAGACTATGCTTCCTCAGGGTATGGCTACACCTTC
TRBD1	TRBV19	TRBJ1-2	13	-	CASRPGQIYGYTF	TGTGCCAGTAGACCGGGACAGATCTATGGCTACACCTTC
-	TRBV30	TRBJ2-2	14	-	CAWSVGAGTGELFF	TGTGCCTGGAGTGTAGGGGCAGGCACCGGGGAGCTGTTTTTT
TRBD1	TRBV19	TRBJ1-5	12	-	CASRQGAQPQHF	TGTGCCAGTCGACAGGGAGCTCAGCCCCAGCATTTT
TRBD2	TRBV9	TRBJ2-3	18	few	CASSPGLAGGLGADTQYF	TGTGCCAGCAGCCCGGGACTAGCGGGGGGCCTAGGTGCAGATACGCAGTATTTT
TRBD1	TRBV19	TRBJ2-7	14	-	CATQTGTGAYEQYF	TGTGCCACCCAAACCGGGACAGGGGCTTACGAGCAGTACTTC
-	TRBV4-1	TRBJ2-5	12	-	CASSQDPGTQYF	TGCGCCAGCAGCCAAGATCCCGGGACCCAGTACTTC
-	TRBV5-1	TRBJ1-4	16	-	CASSPLGPPGDEKLFF	TGCGCCAGCAGCCCCCTTGGGCCGCCGGGGGATGAAAAACTGTTTTTT
-	TRBV10-1	TRBJ1-1	13	few	CASSDHGGSEAFF	TGCGCCAGCAGTGATCACGGCGGCTCCGAAGCTTTCTTT
-	TRBV7-9	TRBJ2-7	15	-	CASSLDALGGYEQYF	TGTGCCAGCAGCTTAGACGCCCTCGGCGGCTACGAGCAGTACTTC
-	TRBV4-3	TRBJ2-2	15	-	CASSQRGRGSGELFF	TGCGCCAGCAGCCAAAGAGGGCGGGGTAGCGGGGAGCTGTTTTTT
TRBD1	TRBV27	TRBJ1-2	18	-	CASRKLDREVGFNYGYTF	TGTGCCAGCAGAAAACTAGACAGGGAGGTGGGTTTTAACTATGGCTACACCTTC
-	TRBV13	TRBJ1-6	16	-	CASSLALERRNSPLHF	TGTGCCAGCAGCTTAGCTTTGGAACGGAGAAATTCACCCCTCCACTTT
-	TRBV5-4	TRBJ1-1	17	few	CASSLSSRAGIGTEAFF	TGTGCCAGCAGCTTGAGTTCGAGGGCCGGTATCGGCACTGAAGCTTTCTTT
-	TRBV14	TRBJ1-3	17	-	CASSQGLGGASGNTIYF	TGTGCCAGCAGCCAAGGCCTAGGGGGGGCCTCTGGAAACACCATATATTTT
-	TRBV5-1	TRBJ1-2	13	once	CASSLEGVYGYTF	TGCGCCAGCAGCTTGGAGGGAGTCTATGGCTACACCTTC
TRBD1	TRBV2	TRBJ1-2	15	-	CASSDIRTGDRGYTF	TGTGCCAGCAGTGATATCCGGACAGGGGATCGTGGCTACACCTTC
TRBD1	TRBV5-1	TRBJ2-4	15	-	CASSLTTGAKNIQYF	TGCGCCAGCAGCCTCACGACAGGGGCCAAAAACATTCAGTACTTC